This entry features one T cell receptor (beta chain) sequence. Methods used by the authors: Estimated nucleated cell counts came from reference gene primer amplification. This table comes from immunoSEQ multiplex PCR, and its TCRdb copy is limited to in-frame clones, with some not included. V, J and clone size reflect that table, while D and trimming were determined from the DNA. The data hold under 300,000 clones, with roughly 91% observed a single time. The CDR3 has 14 amino acids. Trimming cost V 2 bases and J 6 bases, with 13 bases left between them. Looked up from germline, CDR1 is MNHEY and CDR2 is SMNVEV (reference sequence). The record originates from a study of blood T cell repertoires in COVID-19. Study as a whole: Italy, Spain and the United States were the sources of the convalescent and acute COVID-19 samples. PBMCs, B-cell-depleted T cells, or T cells were the source of the cDNA or gDNA that made up the material.

This receptor was taken from a woman aged 40 to 50 who had recovered from COVID-19. Sequencing input: peripheral blood. The J gene is TRBJ1-1, the V gene TRBV27; D is possibly TRBD1 (5 bases). CDR3 sequence reads: CASSLQGRRAEAFF. The CDR3 DNA is TGTGCCAGCAGTTTACAGGGAAGGAGGGCTGAAGCTTTCTTT.